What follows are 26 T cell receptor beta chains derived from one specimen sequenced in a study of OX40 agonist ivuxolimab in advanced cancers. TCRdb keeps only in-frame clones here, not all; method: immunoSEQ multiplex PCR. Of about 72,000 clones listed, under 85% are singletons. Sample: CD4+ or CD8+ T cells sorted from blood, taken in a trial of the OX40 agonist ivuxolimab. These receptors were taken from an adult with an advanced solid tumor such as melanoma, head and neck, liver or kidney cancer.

The CDR3 DNA is TGTGCCAGCAGTTCGACTGGGACAGGGGGAGATCAGCCCCAGCATTTT. Residues: CASSSTGTGGDQPQHF. The J gene is TRBJ1-5, the V gene TRBV6-6, with 11 bases aligning to TRBD1. The CDR3 covers 16 residues. The V and J ends lost 4 bases and 5 bases, in that order; junction bases with no gene match: 7. Germline V gene data show CDR1 as MNHNY and CDR2 as SVGAGI (reference sequence).

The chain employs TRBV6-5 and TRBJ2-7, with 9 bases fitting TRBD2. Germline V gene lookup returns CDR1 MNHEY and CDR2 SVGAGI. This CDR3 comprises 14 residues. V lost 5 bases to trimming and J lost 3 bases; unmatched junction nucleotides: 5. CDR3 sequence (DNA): TGTGCCAGCAGTCTTTCGCGGGGGGGCTACGAGCAGTACTTC. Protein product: CASSLSRGGYEQYF.

The CDR3: CASSPYPVEARSGNTIYF. The CDR3 DNA follows: TGTGCCAGCAGCCCATATCCGGTGGAGGCTCGCTCTGGAAACACCATATATTTT. The chain joins TRBV7-8 to TRBJ1-3; D gene ambiguous. Germline lookup yields CDR1 SGHVS and CDR2 FQNEAQ. The CDR3 consists of 18 residues. V dropped 5 bases and J dropped 0 bases, with 20 bases sitting between them.

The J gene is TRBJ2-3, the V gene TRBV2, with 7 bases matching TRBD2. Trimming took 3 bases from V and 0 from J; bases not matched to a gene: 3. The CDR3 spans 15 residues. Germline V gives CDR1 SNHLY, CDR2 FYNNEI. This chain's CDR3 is CASSEAGDSTDTQYF. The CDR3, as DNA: TGTGCCAGCAGTGAGGCGGGAGATAGCACAGATACGCAGTATTTT. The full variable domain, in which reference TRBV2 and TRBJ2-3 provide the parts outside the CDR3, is EPEVTQTPSHQVTQMGQEVILRCVPISNHLYFYWYRQILGQKVEFLVSFYNNEISEKSEIFDDQFSVERPDGSNFTLKIRSTKLEDSAMYFCASSEAGDSTDTQYFGPGTRLTVL.

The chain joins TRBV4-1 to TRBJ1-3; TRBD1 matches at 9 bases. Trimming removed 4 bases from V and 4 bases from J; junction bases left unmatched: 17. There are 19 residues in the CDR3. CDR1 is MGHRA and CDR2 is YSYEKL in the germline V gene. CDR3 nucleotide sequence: TGCGCCAGCAGCCCCCGACGCGGGACAGGGCAATTCGACGGAAACACCATATATTTT. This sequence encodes CASSPRRGTGQFDGNTIYF.

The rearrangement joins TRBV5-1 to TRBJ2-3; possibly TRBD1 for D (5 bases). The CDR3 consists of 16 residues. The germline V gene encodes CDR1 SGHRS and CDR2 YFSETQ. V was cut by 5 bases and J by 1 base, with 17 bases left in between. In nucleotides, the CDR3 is TGCGCCAGCAGACCGGCGGCAGGGTTGGGCACAGATACGCAGTATTTT. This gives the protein CASRPAAGLGTDTQYF.

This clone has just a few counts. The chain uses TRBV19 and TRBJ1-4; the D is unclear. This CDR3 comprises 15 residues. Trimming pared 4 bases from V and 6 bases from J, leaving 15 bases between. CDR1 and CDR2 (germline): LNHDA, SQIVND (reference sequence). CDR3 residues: CASSTRWVGDEKLFF. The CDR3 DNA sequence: TGTGCCAGTAGTACCCGGTGGGTGGGCGATGAAAAACTGTTTTTT.

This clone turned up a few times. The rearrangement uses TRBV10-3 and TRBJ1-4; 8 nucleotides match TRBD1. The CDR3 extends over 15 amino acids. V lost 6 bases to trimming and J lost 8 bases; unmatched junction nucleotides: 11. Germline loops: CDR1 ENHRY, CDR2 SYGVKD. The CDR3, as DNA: TGTGCCATCAGAGCACAGGGGGGCAGTAGGGAAAAACTGTTTTTT. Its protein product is CAIRAQGGSREKLFF.

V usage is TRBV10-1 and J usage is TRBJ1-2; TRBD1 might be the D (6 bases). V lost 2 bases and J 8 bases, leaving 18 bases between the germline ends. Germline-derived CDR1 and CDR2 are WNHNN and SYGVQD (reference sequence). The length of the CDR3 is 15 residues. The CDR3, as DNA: TGCGCCAGCAGTGAGCATTTGGGCCAGGGGCACGGCTACACCTTC. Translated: CASSEHLGQGHGYTF.

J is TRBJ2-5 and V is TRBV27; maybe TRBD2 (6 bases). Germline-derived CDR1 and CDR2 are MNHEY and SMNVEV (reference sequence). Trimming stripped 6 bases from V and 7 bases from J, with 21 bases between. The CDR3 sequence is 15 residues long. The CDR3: CASSLSGTARGTQYF. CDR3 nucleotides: TGTGCCAGCAGCCTCTCAGGGACTGCCCGAGGGACCCAGTACTTC.

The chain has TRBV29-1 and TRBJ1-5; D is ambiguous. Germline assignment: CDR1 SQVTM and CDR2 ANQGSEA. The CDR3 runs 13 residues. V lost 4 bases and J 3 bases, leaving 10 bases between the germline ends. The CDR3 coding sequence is TGCAGCGTTGCAGGTGGGTCCAATCAGCCCCAGCATTTT. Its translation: CSVAGGSNQPQHF.

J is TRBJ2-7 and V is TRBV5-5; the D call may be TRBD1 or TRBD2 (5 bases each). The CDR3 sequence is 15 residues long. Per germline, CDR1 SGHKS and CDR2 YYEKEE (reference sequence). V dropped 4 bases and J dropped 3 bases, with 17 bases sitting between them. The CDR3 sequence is CASSPHGALLYEQYF. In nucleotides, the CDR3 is TGTGCCAGCAGCCCTCACGGGGCGTTACTCTACGAGCAGTACTTC.

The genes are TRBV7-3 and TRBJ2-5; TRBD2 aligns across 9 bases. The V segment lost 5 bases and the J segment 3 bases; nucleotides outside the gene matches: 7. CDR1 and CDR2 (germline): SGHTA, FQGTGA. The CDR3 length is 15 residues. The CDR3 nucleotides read TGTGCCAGCAGCCCATCGGCTAGCGGGAAAGAGACCCAGTACTTC. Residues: CASSPSASGKETQYF.

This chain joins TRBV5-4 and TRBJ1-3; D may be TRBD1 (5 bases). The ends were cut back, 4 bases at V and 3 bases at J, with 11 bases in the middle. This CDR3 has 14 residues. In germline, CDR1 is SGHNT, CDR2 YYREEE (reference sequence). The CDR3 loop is CASSIQGIGNTIYF. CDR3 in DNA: TGTGCCAGCAGCATCCAGGGAATTGGAAACACCATATATTTT.

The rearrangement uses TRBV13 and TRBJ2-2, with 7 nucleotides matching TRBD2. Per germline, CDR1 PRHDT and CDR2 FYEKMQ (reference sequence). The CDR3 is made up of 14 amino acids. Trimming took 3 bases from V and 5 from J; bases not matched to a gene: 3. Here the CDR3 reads CASSFFGGTGELFF. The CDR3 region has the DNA TGTGCCAGCAGCTTCTTCGGGGGGACCGGGGAGCTGTTTTTT.

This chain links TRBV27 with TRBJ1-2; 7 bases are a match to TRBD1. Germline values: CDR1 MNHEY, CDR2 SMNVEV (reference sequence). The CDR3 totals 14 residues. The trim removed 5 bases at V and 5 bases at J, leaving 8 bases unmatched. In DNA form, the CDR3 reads TGTGCCAGCAGTCCCTCAGGGGGTGGGTATGGCTACACCTTC. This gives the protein CASSPSGGGYGYTF.

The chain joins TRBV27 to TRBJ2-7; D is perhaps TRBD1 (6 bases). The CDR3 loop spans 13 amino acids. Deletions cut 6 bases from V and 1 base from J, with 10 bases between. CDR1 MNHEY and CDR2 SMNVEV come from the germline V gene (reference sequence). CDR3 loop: CASSRTASYEQYF. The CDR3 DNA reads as TGTGCCAGCAGCCGGACAGCGTCCTACGAGCAGTACTTC.

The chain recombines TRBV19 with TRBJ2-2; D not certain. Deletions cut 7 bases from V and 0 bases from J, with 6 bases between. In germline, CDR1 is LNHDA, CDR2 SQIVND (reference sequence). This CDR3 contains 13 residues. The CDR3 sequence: CASITTNTGELFF. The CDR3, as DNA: TGTGCCAGTATTACCACGAACACCGGGGAGCTGTTTTTT.

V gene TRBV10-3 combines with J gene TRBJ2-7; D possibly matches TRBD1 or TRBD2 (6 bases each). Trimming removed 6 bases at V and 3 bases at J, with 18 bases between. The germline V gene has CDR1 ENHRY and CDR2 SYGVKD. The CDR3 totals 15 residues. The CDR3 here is CAISVTQGGHYEQYF. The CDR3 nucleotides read TGTGCCATCAGCGTAACACAGGGAGGCCACTACGAGCAGTACTTC.

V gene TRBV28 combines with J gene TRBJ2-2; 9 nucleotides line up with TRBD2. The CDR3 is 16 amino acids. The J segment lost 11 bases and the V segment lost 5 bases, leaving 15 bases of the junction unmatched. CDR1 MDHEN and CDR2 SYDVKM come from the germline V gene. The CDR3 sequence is CASSRPTSGYREELFF. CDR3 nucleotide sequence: TGTGCCAGCAGTCGACCGACTAGCGGATACCGGGAAGAGCTGTTTTTT.

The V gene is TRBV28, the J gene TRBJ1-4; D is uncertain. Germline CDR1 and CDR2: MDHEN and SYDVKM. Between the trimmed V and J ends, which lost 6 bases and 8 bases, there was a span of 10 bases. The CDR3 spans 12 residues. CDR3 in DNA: TGTGCCAGCAGGGAAGCGGGGGAAAAACTGTTTTTT. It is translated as CASREAGEKLFF.

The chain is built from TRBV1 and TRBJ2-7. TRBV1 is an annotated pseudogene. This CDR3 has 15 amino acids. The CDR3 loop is CTSSQVPPKSNEQYF. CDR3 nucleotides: TGCACCAGCAGCCAAGTTCCCCCCAAGTCCAACGAGCAGTACTTC.

The DNA of the CDR3 is TGTGCCTGGAGAGGCCGACATGAAGCTTTCTTT. Its translation: CAWRGRHEAFF. The chain carries TRBV30 and TRBJ1-1; D is ambiguous. CDR1 and CDR2 from the germline V gene are GTSNPN and SVGIG (reference sequence). The CDR3 covers 11 residues. The germline V and J ends were trimmed by 3 bases and 7 bases, with 9 bases remaining between them.

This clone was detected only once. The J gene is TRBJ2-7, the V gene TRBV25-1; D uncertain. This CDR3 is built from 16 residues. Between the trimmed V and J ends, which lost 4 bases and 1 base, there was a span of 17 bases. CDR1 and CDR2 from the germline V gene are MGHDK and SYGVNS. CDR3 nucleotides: TGTGCCAGCAGTGTCCCGAGGAGTGGGATATCCTACGAGCAGTACTTC. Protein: CASSVPRSGISYEQYF.

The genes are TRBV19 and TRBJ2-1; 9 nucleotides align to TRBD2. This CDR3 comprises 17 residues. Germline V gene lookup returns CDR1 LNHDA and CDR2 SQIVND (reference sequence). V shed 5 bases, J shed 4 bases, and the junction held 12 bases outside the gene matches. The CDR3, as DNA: TGTGCCAGTAGTCCTAGCGGGATGTCGGGGTCTTACAATGAGCAGTTCTTC. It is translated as CASSPSGMSGSYNEQFF.

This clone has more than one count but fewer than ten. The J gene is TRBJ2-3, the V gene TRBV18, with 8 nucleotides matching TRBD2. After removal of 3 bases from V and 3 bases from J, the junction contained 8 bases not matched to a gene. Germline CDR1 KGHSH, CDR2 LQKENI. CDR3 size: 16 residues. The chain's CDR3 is CASSPQSGGGTDTQYF. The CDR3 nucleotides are TGTGCCAGCTCACCGCAGTCGGGAGGGGGTACAGATACGCAGTATTTT.